This section outlines one TCR beta chain sequence together with its context. Its target is not known. This sample was taken from a study of T cells in localized non-small cell lung cancer. Study outcomes and limitations: Maximal T cell clonality occurred in uninvolved adjacent lung, with tumor ranking below it. Researchers found a median around 50 of the top 100 tumor clones in adjacent lung. An association was observed between higher blood T cell density and longer overall survival.

The method was immunoSEQ multiplex PCR; TCRdb's version includes in-frame clones alone and lacks a portion of them. Here the sample spans around 20,000 clones, about nine tenths being singletons. J gave up 9 bases and V 4 bases, and 5 bases lay outside the gene matches. The CDR3 totals 15 residues. From germline, CDR1 is KGHSH and CDR2 LQKENI. The source material was peripheral blood, sampled before any cancer treatment. The rearrangement uses TRBV18 and TRBJ2-1, with 14 bases aligning to TRBD2. The sequence was obtained from a woman aged 40-70 years with stage I lung adenocarcinoma. CDR3 sequence reads: CASSRGLAGDGEQFF. Written as DNA, the CDR3 is TGTGCCAGCTCACGGGGACTAGCGGGAGACGGTGAGCAGTTCTTC.